A selection of T cell receptor beta chains follows, all from one sample in a study of cytomegalovirus exposure and HLA in healthy donors. TCRdb keeps only in-frame clones here, not all; method: immunoSEQ multiplex PCR. Among 110,000 to 150,000 clones listed, about 80% were seen once. Source material: PBMCs. These receptors were collected from a male donor in good health and CMV-seronegative. Both conserved end residues are part of each CDR3. A D gene is named only where the DNA matches it firmly. The size entry is marked missing in some rows and otherwise reads once, few, many or a size class.

D: NA; V: TRBV27; size: NA; J: TRBJ2-2; CDR3: CASRKVSGGAGNTGELFF; DNA: TGTGCCAGCAGAAAAGTTTCGGGCGGGGCGGGGAACACCGGGGAGCTGTTTTTT
D: TRBD1; V: TRBV19; size: NA; J: TRBJ1-2; CDR3: CASSIRAGGDGYTF; DNA: TGTGCCAGTAGTATAAGGGCAGGGGGCGATGGCTACACCTTC
D: TRBD1; V: TRBV27; size: NA; J: TRBJ2-3; CDR3: CASILRGDTQYF; DNA: TGTGCCAGCATTCTCAGGGGGGATACGCAGTATTTT
D: TRBD1; V: TRBV30; size: NA; J: TRBJ2-1; CDR3: CAWSGVDRGPSYNEQFF; DNA: TGTGCCTGGAGTGGTGTGGACAGGGGTCCCTCCTACAATGAGCAGTTCTTC
D: TRBD2; V: TRBV4-3; size: NA; J: TRBJ2-2; CDR3: CASSQDFSGGPPGELFF; DNA: TGCGCCAGCAGCCAAGACTTTAGCGGGGGCCCCCCCGGGGAGCTGTTTTTT
D: NA; V: TRBV13; size: NA; J: TRBJ1-1; CDR3: CASSFGGGEKAFF; DNA: TGTGCCAGCAGCTTCGGAGGAGGGGAAAAAGCTTTCTTT
D: NA; V: TRBV28; size: NA; J: TRBJ2-7; CDR3: CASILGKGSGYEQYF; DNA: TGTGCCAGCATCCTCGGAAAGGGATCGGGGTACGAGCAGTACTTC
D: NA; V: TRBV7-9; size: NA; J: TRBJ1-2; CDR3: CASSFLTGSEVPRMGYTF; DNA: TGTGCCAGCAGCTTCCTTACCGGGTCCGAAGTCCCCCGGATGGGCTACACCTTC
D: TRBD1; V: TRBV19; size: NA; J: TRBJ1-2; CDR3: CASSMGQGNPEGYTF; DNA: TGTGCCAGTAGTATGGGACAGGGGAATCCGGAGGGCTACACCTTC
D: NA; V: TRBV7-9; size: NA; J: TRBJ1-1; CDR3: CASSLQTAQNTEAFF; DNA: TGTGCCAGCAGCCTACAGACGGCCCAGAACACTGAAGCTTTCTTT
D: NA; V: TRBV27; size: NA; J: TRBJ1-1; CDR3: CASSFLGADTEAFF; DNA: TGTGCCAGCAGTTTTTTGGGGGCCGACACTGAAGCTTTCTTT
D: TRBD1; V: TRBV2; size: NA; J: TRBJ2-7; CDR3: CASKSSGTVEQYF; DNA: TGTGCCAGCAAATCTTCCGGGACAGTCGAGCAGTACTTC
D: NA; V: TRBV4-1; size: NA; J: TRBJ1-6; CDR3: CASSQAGEWSLASPLHF; DNA: TGCGCCAGCAGCCAAGCTGGAGAGTGGTCCTTAGCCTCACCCCTCCACTTT
D: TRBD1; V: TRBV6-6; size: NA; J: TRBJ2-5; CDR3: CASSYPPGTVEEQYF; DNA: TGTGCCAGCAGTTACCCACCCGGGACAGTTGAAGAGCAGTACTTC
D: NA; V: TRBV7-2; size: few; J: TRBJ1-5; CDR3: CASSLGQTDQPQHF; DNA: TGTGCCAGCAGCTTAGGACAGACGGATCAGCCCCAGCATTTT
D: NA; V: TRBV4-1; size: NA; J: TRBJ1-2; CDR3: CASSHGAAGAGGYTF; DNA: TGCGCCAGCAGCCACGGGGCAGCGGGGGCTGGTGGCTACACCTTC
D: TRBD1; V: TRBV29-1; size: NA; J: TRBJ1-2; CDR3: CSGGDRANYGYTF; DNA: TGCAGCGGGGGGGACAGGGCAAACTATGGCTACACCTTC
D: TRBD1; V: TRBV27; size: NA; J: TRBJ1-1; CDR3: CASSPMDRMNTEAFF; DNA: TGTGCCAGCAGTCCGATGGACAGGATGAACACTGAAGCTTTCTTT
D: TRBD1; V: TRBV19; size: few; J: TRBJ1-1; CDR3: CASNQQGAEAFF; DNA: TGTGCCAGTAACCAACAGGGGGCTGAAGCTTTCTTT
D: NA; V: TRBV4-2; size: NA; J: TRBJ1-2; CDR3: CASSQEPRQWGPDGYTF; DNA: TGTGCCAGCAGCCAAGAACCCAGACAGTGGGGGCCGGATGGCTACACCTTC
D: TRBD2; V: TRBV4-1; size: NA; J: TRBJ2-3; CDR3: CASSQDGTRDTDTQYF; DNA: TGCGCCAGCAGCCAAGACGGGACTAGGGACACAGATACGCAGTATTTT
D: NA; V: TRBV5-1; size: NA; J: TRBJ1-1; CDR3: CASSRGNTEAFF; DNA: TGCGCCAGCTCGCGGGGTAACACTGAAGCTTTCTTT
D: TRBD2; V: TRBV7-2; size: NA; J: TRBJ2-3; CDR3: CASRSRRLAGITDTQYF; DNA: TGTGCCAGCAGATCCCGCCGGCTAGCGGGGATCACAGATACGCAGTATTTT
D: NA; V: TRBV5-1; size: NA; J: TRBJ2-1; CDR3: CASSFLPGDNEQFF; DNA: TGCGCCAGCAGCTTCTTACCAGGGGACAATGAGCAATTCTTC